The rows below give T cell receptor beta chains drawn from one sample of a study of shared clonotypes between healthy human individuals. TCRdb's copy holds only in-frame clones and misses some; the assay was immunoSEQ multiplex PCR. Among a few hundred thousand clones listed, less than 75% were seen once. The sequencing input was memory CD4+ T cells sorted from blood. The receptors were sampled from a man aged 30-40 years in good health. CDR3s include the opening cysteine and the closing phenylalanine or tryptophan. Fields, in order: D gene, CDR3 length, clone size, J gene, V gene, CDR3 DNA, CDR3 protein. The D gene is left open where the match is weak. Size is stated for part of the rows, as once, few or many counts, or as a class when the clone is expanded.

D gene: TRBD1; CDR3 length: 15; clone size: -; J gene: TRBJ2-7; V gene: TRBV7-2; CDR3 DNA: TGTGCCAGCAGCGTCCGGGACAGGGGGAACTACGAGCAGTACTTC; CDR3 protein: CASSVRDRGNYEQYF
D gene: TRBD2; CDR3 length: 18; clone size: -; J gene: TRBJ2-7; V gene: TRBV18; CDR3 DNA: TGTGCCAGCTCGGGGAGGGGACTAGCGGGTTTACTATACTACGAGCAGTACTTC; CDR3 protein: CASSGRGLAGLLYYEQYF
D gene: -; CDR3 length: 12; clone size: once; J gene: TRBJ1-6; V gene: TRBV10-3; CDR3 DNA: TGTGCCGCGGGGTTAGGGGAATCACCCCTCCACTTT; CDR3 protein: CAAGLGESPLHF
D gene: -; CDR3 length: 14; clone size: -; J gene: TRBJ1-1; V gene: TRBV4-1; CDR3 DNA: TGCGCCAGCAGCCAGGTCGTTCCCTTCACTGAAGCTTTCTTT; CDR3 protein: CASSQVVPFTEAFF
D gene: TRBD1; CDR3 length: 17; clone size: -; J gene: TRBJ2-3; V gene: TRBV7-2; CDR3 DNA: TGTGCCAGCAGCCTACAAACAGGGGTGGGGGTCACAGATACGCAGTATTTT; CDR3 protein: CASSLQTGVGVTDTQYF
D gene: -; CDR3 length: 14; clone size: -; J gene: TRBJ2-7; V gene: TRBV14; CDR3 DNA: TGTGCCAGCAGCCAAGAATGGGACTCCTGGGAGCAGTACTTC; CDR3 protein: CASSQEWDSWEQYF
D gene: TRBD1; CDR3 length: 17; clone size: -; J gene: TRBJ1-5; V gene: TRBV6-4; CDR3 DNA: TGTGCCAGCAGTGACTGTCCTGGGACAGCCACGGGTCAGCCCCAGCATTTT; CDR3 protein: CASSDCPGTATGQPQHF
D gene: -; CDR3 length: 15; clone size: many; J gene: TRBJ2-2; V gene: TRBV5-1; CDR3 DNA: TGCGCCAGCAGCCCCCGGGACACCCACACCGGGGAGCTGTTTTTT; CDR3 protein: CASSPRDTHTGELFF
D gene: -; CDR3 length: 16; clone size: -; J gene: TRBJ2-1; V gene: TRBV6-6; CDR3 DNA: TGTGCCAGCAGATCACTTATATCAGGGAGGTACAATGAGCAGTTCTTC; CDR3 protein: CASRSLISGRYNEQFF
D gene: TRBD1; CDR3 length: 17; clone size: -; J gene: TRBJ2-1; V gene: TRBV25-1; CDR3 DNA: TGTGCCAGCAGTGAGCGGCACGGACAGGTTGTAATGGGTGAGCAGTTCTTC; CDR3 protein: CASSERHGQVVMGEQFF
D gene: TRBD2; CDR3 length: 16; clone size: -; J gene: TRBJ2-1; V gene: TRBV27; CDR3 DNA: TGTGCCAGCACCGAGGGCGGGAGGGGCTCCTACAATGAGCAGTTCTTC; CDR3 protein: CASTEGGRGSYNEQFF
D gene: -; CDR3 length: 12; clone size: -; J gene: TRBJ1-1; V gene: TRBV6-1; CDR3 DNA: TGTGCCAGCAGCCCCACACAGACTGAAGCTTTCTTT; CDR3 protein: CASSPTQTEAFF
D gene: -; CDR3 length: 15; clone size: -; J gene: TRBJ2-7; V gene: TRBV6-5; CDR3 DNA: TGTGCCAGCAGTTATGAAGTAGGACTATTTTACGAGCAGTACTTC; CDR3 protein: CASSYEVGLFYEQYF
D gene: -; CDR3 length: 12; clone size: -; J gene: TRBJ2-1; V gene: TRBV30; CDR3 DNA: TGTGCCTGGCAAGGAGTCCGGAATGAGCAGTTCTTC; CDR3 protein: CAWQGVRNEQFF
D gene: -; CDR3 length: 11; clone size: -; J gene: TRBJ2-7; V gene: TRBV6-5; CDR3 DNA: TGTGCCAGCAGCCGGGGGTACGAGCAGTACTTC; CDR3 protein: CASSRGYEQYF
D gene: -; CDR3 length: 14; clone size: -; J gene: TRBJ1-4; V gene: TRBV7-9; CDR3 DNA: TGTGCCAGCAGATCCAGGGGTCCTAATGAAAAACTGTTTTTT; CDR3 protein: CASRSRGPNEKLFF
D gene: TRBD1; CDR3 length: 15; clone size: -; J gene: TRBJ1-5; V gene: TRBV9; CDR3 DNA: TGTGCCAGCAGCGTAGGGGGGACAGGGAATCAGCCCCAGCATTTT; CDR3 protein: CASSVGGTGNQPQHF
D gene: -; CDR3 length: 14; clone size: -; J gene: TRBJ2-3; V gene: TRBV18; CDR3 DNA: TGTGCCAGCTCAAGGGACATGAGCACAGATACGCAGTATTTT; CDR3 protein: CASSRDMSTDTQYF
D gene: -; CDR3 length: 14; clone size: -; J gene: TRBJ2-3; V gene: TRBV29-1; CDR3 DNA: TGCAGCGTTGAAGGAAGAAGAGACACAGATACGCAGTATTTT; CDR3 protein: CSVEGRRDTDTQYF
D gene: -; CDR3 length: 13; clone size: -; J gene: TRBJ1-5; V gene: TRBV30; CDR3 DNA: TGTGCCTGGTCGGTTTCCTCGAATCAGCCCCAGCATTTT; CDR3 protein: CAWSVSSNQPQHF
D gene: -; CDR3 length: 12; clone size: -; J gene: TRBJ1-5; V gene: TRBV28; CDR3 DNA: TGTGCCAGCAGGTTCTTGGGGGGGCCCCAGCATTTT; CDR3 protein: CASRFLGGPQHF
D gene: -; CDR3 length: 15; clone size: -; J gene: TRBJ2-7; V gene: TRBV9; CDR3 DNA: TGTGCCAGCAGCAGGGGTAGCGGCTACTCCTACGAGCAGTACTTC; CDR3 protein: CASSRGSGYSYEQYF
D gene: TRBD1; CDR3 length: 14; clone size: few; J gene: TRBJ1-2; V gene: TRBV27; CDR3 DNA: TGTGCCAGCAGTTGGGGCAGGGGGAAAGGTGGCTACACCTTC; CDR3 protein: CASSWGRGKGGYTF
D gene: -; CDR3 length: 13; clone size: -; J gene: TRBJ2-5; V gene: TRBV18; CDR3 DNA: TGTGCCAGCTCACGGCTGCGGCAAGAGACCCAGTACTTC; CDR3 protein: CASSRLRQETQYF
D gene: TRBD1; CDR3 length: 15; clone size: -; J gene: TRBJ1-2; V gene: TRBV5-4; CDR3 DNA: TGTGCCAGCAGCTCCCACGGACAGGGGATTTTGGGCTACACCTTC; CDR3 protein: CASSSHGQGILGYTF
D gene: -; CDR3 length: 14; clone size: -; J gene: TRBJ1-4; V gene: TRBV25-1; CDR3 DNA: TGTGCCAGCAGTACAGGGCCAACTAATGAAAAACTGTTTTTT; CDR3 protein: CASSTGPTNEKLFF
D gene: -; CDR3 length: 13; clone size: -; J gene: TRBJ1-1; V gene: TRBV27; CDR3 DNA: TGTGCCAGCAGTATACAGGGGAACACTGAAGCTTTCTTT; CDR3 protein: CASSIQGNTEAFF
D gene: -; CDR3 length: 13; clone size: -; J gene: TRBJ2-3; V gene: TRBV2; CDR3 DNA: TGTGCCAGCAGTGAATGGTCCACAGATACGCAGTATTTT; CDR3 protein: CASSEWSTDTQYF
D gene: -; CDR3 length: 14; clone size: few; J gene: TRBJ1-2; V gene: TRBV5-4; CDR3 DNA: TGTGCCAGCGCTCCGATGAGGGATGTGGAGGGCTACACCTTC; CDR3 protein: CASAPMRDVEGYTF
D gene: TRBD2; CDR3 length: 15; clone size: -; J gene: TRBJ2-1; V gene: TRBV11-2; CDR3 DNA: TGTGCCAGCAGCCTCGGGACTAGCACTTACAATGAGCAGTTCTTC; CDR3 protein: CASSLGTSTYNEQFF
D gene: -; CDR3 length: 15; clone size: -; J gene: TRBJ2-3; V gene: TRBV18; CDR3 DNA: TGTGCCAGCTCACCACCGCTAGGGGGCACAGATACGCAGTATTTT; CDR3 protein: CASSPPLGGTDTQYF
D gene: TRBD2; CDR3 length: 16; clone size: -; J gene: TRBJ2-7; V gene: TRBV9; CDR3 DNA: TGTGCCAGCAGCGTAGACCCGGGACTAGCGATCAACGAGCAGTACTTC; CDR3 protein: CASSVDPGLAINEQYF
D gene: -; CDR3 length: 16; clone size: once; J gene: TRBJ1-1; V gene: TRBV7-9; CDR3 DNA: TGTGCCAGCAGCTTCCAGCACCTTACGACAGGCACTGAAGCTTTCTTT; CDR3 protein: CASSFQHLTTGTEAFF
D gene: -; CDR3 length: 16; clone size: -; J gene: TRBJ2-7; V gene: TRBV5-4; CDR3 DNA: TGTGCCAGCAGCCACAGGTGGGACATGACCACCTACGAGCAGTACTTC; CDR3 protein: CASSHRWDMTTYEQYF
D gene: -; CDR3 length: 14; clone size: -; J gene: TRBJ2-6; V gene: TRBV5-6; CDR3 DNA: TGTGCCAGCAGCTTGAGTGCTGGGGCCAACGTCCTGACTTTC; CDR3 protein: CASSLSAGANVLTF
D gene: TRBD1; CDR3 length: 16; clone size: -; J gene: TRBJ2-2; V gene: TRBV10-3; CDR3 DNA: TGTGCCTCAACCGCGGGACAGGGCGCGAACACCGGGGAGCTGTTTTTT; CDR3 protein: CASTAGQGANTGELFF
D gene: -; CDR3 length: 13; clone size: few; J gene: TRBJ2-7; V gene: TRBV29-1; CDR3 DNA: TGCAGCGTTAGGGACTTCTTATCCTACGAGCAGTACTTC; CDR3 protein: CSVRDFLSYEQYF
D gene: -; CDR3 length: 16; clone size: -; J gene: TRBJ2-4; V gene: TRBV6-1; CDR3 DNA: TGTGCCAGCAGTGCTGTATCTTCTACAGCCAAAAACATTCAGTACTTC; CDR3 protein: CASSAVSSTAKNIQYF
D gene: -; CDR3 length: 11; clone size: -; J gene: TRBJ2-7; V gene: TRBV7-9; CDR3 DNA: TGTGCCAGCAGCTTCCTCAACGAGCAGTACTTC; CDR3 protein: CASSFLNEQYF
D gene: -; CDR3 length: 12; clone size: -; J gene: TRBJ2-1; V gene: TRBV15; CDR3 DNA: TGTGCCACCAGCCGGAGTCGATATGAGCAGTTCTTC; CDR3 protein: CATSRSRYEQFF
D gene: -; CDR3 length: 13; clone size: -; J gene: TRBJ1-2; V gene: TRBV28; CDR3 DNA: TGTGCCAGCAGTTTGGACCTTAACTATGGCTACACCTTC; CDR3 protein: CASSLDLNYGYTF
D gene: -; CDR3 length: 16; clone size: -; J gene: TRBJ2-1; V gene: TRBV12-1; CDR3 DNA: TGTGCCAGCAGCTTGCCAACAAAGCCGGGGTACAATGAGCAGTTCTTC; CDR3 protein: CASSLPTKPGYNEQFF
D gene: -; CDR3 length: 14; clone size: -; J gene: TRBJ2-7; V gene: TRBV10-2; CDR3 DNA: TGCGCCAGCAGTGACGGGGGAGATCGCCACGAGCAGTACTTC; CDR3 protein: CASSDGGDRHEQYF
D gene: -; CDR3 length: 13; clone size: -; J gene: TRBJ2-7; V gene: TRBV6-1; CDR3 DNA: TGTGCCAGCAGTGAAGTTCGGGGCTACGAGCAGTACTTC; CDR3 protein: CASSEVRGYEQYF
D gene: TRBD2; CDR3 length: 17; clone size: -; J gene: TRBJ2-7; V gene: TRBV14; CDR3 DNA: TGTGCCAGCAGCCAAGATGGGGCGGGAGGGCCCTACGACGAGCAGTACTTC; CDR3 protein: CASSQDGAGGPYDEQYF
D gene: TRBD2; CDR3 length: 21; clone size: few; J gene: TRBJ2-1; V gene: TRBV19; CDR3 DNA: TGTGCCAGTAGTCAACTCGGGACTAGCGGGATACCCGTATTGACCTACAATGAGCAGTTCTTC; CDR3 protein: CASSQLGTSGIPVLTYNEQFF
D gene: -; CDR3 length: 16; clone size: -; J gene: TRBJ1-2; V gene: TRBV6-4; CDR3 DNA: TGTGCCAGCAGTGACCTCAGGGTCAATCGCAACTATGGCTACACCTTC; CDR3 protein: CASSDLRVNRNYGYTF
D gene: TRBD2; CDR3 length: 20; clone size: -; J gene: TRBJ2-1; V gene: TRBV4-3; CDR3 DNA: TGCGCCAGCAGCCAAGATTCAGCTAGCGGGAGTATCCGCGGCCACAATGAGCAGTTCTTC; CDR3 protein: CASSQDSASGSIRGHNEQFF
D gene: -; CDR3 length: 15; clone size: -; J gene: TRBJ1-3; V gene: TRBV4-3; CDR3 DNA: TGCGCCAGCAGCCTACAACAGGGATCTGGAAACACCATATATTTT; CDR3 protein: CASSLQQGSGNTIYF
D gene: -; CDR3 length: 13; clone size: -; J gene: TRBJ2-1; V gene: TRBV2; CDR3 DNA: TGTGCCAGCGACAGGACCTCCTACAATGAGCAGTTCTTC; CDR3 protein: CASDRTSYNEQFF
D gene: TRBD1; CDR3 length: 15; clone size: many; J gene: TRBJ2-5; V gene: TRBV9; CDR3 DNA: TGTGCCAGCAGCTTCTCCCTAGGGGGCGGGGAGACCCAGTACTTC; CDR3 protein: CASSFSLGGGETQYF
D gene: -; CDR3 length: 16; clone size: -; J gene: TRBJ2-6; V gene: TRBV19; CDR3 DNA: TGTGCCAGTAGTAGAGGAGATTCCTCTGGGGCCAACGTCCTGACTTTC; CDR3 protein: CASSRGDSSGANVLTF
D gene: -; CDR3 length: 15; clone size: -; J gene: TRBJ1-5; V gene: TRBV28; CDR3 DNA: TGTGCCAGCAGTACCACGAGGGATAGCAATCAGCCCCAGCATTTT; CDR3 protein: CASSTTRDSNQPQHF